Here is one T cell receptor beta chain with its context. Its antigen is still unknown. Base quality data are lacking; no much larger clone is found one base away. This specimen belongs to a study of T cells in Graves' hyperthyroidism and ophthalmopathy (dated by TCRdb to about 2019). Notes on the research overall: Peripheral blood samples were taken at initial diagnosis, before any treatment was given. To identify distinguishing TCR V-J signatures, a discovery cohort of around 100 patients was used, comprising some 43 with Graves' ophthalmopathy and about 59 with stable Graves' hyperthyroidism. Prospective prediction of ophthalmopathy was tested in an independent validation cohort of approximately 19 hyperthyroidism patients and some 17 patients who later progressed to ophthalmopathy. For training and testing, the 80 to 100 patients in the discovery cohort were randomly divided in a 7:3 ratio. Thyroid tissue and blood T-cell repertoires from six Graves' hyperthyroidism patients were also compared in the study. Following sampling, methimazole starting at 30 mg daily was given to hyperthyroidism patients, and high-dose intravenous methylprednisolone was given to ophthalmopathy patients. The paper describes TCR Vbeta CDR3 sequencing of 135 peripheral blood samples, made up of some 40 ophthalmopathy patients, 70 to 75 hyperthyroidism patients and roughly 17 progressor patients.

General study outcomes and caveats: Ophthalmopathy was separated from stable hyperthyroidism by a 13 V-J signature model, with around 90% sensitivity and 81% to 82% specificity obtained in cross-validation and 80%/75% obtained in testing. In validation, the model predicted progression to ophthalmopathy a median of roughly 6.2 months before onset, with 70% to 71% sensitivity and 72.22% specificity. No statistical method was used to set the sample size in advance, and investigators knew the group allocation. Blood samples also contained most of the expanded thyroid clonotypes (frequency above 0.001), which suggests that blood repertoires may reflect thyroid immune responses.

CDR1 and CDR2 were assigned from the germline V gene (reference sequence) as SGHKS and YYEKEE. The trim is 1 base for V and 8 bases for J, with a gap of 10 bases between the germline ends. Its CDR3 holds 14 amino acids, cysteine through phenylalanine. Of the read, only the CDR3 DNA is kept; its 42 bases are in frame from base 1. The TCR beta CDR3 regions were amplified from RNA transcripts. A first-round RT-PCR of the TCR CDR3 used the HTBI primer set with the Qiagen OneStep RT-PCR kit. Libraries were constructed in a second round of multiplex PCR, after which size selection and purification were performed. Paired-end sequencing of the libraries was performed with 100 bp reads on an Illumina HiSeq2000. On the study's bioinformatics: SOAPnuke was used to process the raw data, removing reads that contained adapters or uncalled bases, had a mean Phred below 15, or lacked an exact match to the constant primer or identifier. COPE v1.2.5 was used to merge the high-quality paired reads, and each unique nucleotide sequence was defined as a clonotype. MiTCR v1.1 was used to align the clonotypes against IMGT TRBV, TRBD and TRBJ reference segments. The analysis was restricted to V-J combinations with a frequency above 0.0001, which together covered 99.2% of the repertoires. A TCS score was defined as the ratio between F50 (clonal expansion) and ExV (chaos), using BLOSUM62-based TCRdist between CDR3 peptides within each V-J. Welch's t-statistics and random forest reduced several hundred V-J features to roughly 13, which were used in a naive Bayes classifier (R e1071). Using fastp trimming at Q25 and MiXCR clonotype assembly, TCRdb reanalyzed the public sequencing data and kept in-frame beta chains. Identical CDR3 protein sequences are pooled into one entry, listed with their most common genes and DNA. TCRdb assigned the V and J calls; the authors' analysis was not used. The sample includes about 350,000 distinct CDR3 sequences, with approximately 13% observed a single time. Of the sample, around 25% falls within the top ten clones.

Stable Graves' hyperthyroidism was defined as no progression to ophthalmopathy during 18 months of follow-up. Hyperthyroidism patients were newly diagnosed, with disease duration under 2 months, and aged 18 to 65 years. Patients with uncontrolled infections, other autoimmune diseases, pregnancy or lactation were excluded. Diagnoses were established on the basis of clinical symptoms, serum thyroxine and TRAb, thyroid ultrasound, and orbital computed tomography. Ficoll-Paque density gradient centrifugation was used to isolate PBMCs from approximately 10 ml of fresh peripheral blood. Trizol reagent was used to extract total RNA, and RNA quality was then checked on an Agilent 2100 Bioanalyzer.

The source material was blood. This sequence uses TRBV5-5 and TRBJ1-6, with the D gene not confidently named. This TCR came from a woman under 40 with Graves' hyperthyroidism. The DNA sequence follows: TGTGCCAGCAGCTTGTGGGGATTGGATTCACCCCTCCACTTT. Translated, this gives CASSLWGLDSPLHF.